This T cell receptor beta chain was observed in a study of OX40 agonist ivuxolimab in advanced cancers. V was clipped by 5 bases and J by 2 bases, with 9 bases between them. Looked up from germline, CDR1 is SGHTA and CDR2 is FQGNSA. CDR3 length equals 13 residues. Only in-frame clones appear in the TCRdb table, and some are missing; sequencing was by immunoSEQ multiplex PCR. The sample holds 50,000 to 65,000 clones; roughly four fifths are singletons and the top ten take roughly 0.68%. This sequence joins TRBV7-2 and TRBJ1-2; no clear D gene. The input for sequencing was CD4+ or CD8+ T cells sorted from blood, taken in a trial of the OX40 agonist ivuxolimab. This TCR was sampled from an adult with an advanced solid tumor such as melanoma, head and neck, liver or kidney cancer. In DNA form, the CDR3 reads TGTGCCAGCAGCCCGGACGGGAACTATGGCTACACCTTC. This codes for CASSPDGNYGYTF.